The sequence of this T cell receptor (beta chain) was determined in a study of cytomegalovirus exposure and HLA in healthy donors. General study points: Segments of the TCR beta V type were, in most cases, productive about 90% or about 30% of the time in an earlier analysis.

This CDR3 comprises 15 residues. Trimming left V 0 bases short and J 3 bases short, with 7 bases between. From germline, CDR1 is SGHRS and CDR2 YFSETQ. In the PCR, 60 Vbeta and 13 Jbeta primers were used. The assay was immunoSEQ multiplex PCR, and TCRdb's table has in-frame clones only and misses some. The table includes around 220,000 clones, about 83% detected once. Of note for this clone: Its matching antigen is unknown.

The V gene is TRBV5-1, the J gene TRBJ2-6; TRBD1 is a possible D gene (6 bases). This clonotype was obtained from a man aged 40-50 years in good health and CMV-seronegative. The sample consisted of PBMCs. CDR3 in amino acids: CASSLDRVGANVLTF. The CDR3 DNA reads as TGCGCCAGCAGCTTGGACAGGGTTGGGGCCAACGTCCTGACTTTC.